A single sample gave rise to the 30 T cell receptor beta chains below, sequenced in a study of blood T cell repertoires in COVID-19. The repertoire was sequenced with immunoSEQ multiplex PCR; TCRdb's copy has only in-frame clones and lacks some. Of under 130,000 clones listed, around 80% are singletons. Sequencing was done on a sample of peripheral blood. The source of these receptors is a man aged 65 to 79 with active or convalescent COVID-19.

The V call is TRBV5-1, the J call TRBJ1-2; D is unresolved. V shed 2 bases and J shed 2 bases, with 7 bases lying between them. This CDR3 spans 13 amino acids. Per the germline V gene, CDR1 is SGHRS and CDR2 is YFSETQ. The CDR3 nucleotides read TGCGCCAGCAGCTTTGAGTCCAACTATGGCTACACCTTC. It translates to CASSFESNYGYTF.

This chain joins TRBV21-1 and TRBJ1-6; the table calls TRBD1, which could not be checked here. TRBV21-1 corresponds to a pseudogene. The CDR3 is made up of 18 amino acids. CDR3 sequence (DNA): TGTGCCAGCAGCAAACTGGTACGGGACAGGGACTATAATTCACCCCTCCACTTT. This gives the protein CASSKLVRDRDYNSPLHF.

This sequence joins TRBV7-2 and TRBJ2-1; D is perhaps TRBD2 (7 bases). The V end lost 6 bases, the J end lost 10 bases, and 16 bases lay between the germline ends. CDR3 length: 13 residues. The V gene's germline CDR1 is SGHTA and CDR2 FQGNSA. Written as DNA, the CDR3 is TGTGCCAGCAGGAAACGGGGGGCGGTCGAGCAGTTCTTC. It translates to CASRKRGAVEQFF.

This chain links TRBV24-1 with TRBJ1-5; 9 nucleotides line up with TRBD1. The junction had 6 bases not matched to a gene; V was cut back by 4 bases and J by 6 bases. This CDR3 contains 15 residues. Germline V lookup: CDR1 KGHDR, CDR2 SFDVKD. CDR3 nucleotides: TGTGCCACCAGTGAAGGGACAGGGTTTGGTCAGCCCCAGCATTTT. Amino acids: CATSEGTGFGQPQHF.

The V and J genes are TRBV19 and TRBJ1-2; weak D call: TRBD1 (5 bases). The germline V gene encodes CDR1 LNHDA and CDR2 SQIVND (reference sequence). Trimming stripped 5 bases from V and 7 bases from J, with 14 bases between. This CDR3 has 13 amino acids. This chain's CDR3 is CASSEKGEGGYTF. The DNA for the CDR3 is TGTGCCAGTAGTGAAAAAGGGGAAGGTGGCTACACCTTC.

The chain joins TRBV19 to TRBJ1-1; no reliable D call. This CDR3 spans 16 amino acids. V was clipped by 7 bases and J by 0 bases, with 18 bases between them. CDR1 and CDR2 (germline): LNHDA, SQIVND (reference sequence). DNA for the CDR3: TGTGCCAGTACCCGAATGGGAGGACGGATGAACACTGAAGCTTTCTTT. Translated: CASTRMGGRMNTEAFF.

This sequence joins TRBV19 and TRBJ1-4; TRBD1 agrees at 8 bases. Germline V gene data show CDR1 as LNHDA and CDR2 as SQIVND (reference sequence). The V segment lost 5 bases and the J segment 7 bases; nucleotides outside the gene matches: 9. The CDR3 totals 15 residues. CDR3 coding DNA: TGTGCCAGTAGTCCCTCAGGGGGCGGGGGTGAAAAACTGTTTTTT. It encodes CASSPSGGGGEKLFF. Supplemented by reference TRBV19 and TRBJ1-4, the full variable domain reads DGGITQSPKYLFRKEGQNVTLSCEQNLNHDAMYWYRQDPGQGLRLIYYSQIVNDFQKGDIAEGYSVSREKKESFPLTVTSAQKNPTAFYLCASSPSGGGGEKLFFGSGTQLSVL.

The chain combines TRBV5-1 with TRBJ1-2, with 7 bases lining up with TRBD1. There are 15 residues in the CDR3. J was trimmed by 5 bases and V by 4 bases; bases with no gene match: 11. Looked up from germline, CDR1 is SGHRS and CDR2 is YFSETQ. The DNA for the CDR3 is TGCGCCAGCAGCGGCGAAGGGGGCGCGAGGTATGGCTACACCTTC. Its protein is CASSGEGGARYGYTF. The entire variable domain, with the rest obtained from reference TRBV5-1 and TRBJ1-2, is as follows: KAGVTQTPRYLIKTRGQQVTLSCSPISGHRSVSWYQQTPGQGLQFLFEYFSETQRNKGNFPGRFSGRQFSNSRSEMNVSTLELGDSALYLCASSGEGGARYGYTFGSGTRLTVV.

The chain carries TRBV7-9 and TRBJ2-5, with D tentatively TRBD1 (6 bases). The CDR3 contains 14 residues. V lost 2 bases and J 1 base, leaving 8 bases between the germline ends. The V gene's germline CDR1 is SEHNR and CDR2 FQNEAQ (reference sequence). This CDR3 is CASSLRQVQETQYF. The CDR3 region has the DNA TGTGCCAGCAGCTTAAGACAGGTCCAAGAGACCCAGTACTTC.

The chain uses TRBV4-1 and TRBJ2-1; TRBD1 matches at 9 bases. Germline V gene sequence: CDR1 MGHRA, CDR2 YSYEKL. With V trimmed by 4 bases and J by 6 bases, 1 base remained unmatched. This CDR3 is built from 13 residues. Here the CDR3 DNA reads TGCGCCAGCAGCCGGGACAGGGTCAATGAGCAGTTCTTC. Protein product: CASSRDRVNEQFF.

The chain links TRBV3-1 (or the pseudogene TRBV3-2) to TRBJ1-1; a weak D match, TRBD1 (5 bases). The CDR3 length is 13 residues. V lost 2 bases and J 5 bases, leaving 9 bases between the germline ends. The germline V gene has CDR1 LGHDT and CDR2 YNNKEL (reference sequence). CDR3 residues: CASSQFPGTEAFF. CDR3 sequence (DNA): TGTGCCAGCAGCCAATTCCCAGGGACTGAAGCTTTCTTT.

The gene calls are TRBV5-1 and TRBJ1-2; D gene ambiguous. V was clipped by 4 bases and J by 1 base, with 14 bases between them. Per the germline V gene, CDR1 is SGHRS and CDR2 is YFSETQ. The CDR3 is 15 residues long. The CDR3 is CASSPTPTFNYGYTF. The CDR3 DNA reads as TGCGCCAGCAGCCCGACTCCAACCTTTAACTATGGCTACACCTTC.

The chain recombines TRBV5-1 with TRBJ1-2; D is perhaps TRBD1 (5 bases). V lost 4 bases and J lost 6, with 19 bases in between. CDR1 SGHRS and CDR2 YFSETQ come from the germline V gene. The CDR3 has 15 amino acids. CDR3 sequence (DNA): TGCGCCAGCAGCCTCCGGGACTTAGCTTTTGATGGCTACACCTTC. Residues: CASSLRDLAFDGYTF.

The gene calls are TRBV19 and TRBJ1-5, with 7 bases aligning to TRBD1. V lost 6 bases to trimming and J lost 4 bases; unmatched junction nucleotides: 9. The CDR3 sequence is 15 residues long. CDR1 and CDR2 from the germline V gene are LNHDA and SQIVND (reference sequence). CDR3 amino acids: CASRAGTVLNQPQHF. The CDR3 bases are TGTGCCAGTAGGGCCGGGACAGTACTTAATCAGCCCCAGCATTTT.

The genes are TRBV19 and TRBJ1-1; tentatively, D is TRBD1 (5 bases). Germline V gene data show CDR1 as LNHDA and CDR2 as SQIVND (reference sequence). Deletions cut 2 bases from V and 3 bases from J, with 13 bases between. This CDR3 comprises 15 residues. CDR3 nucleotides: TGTGCCAGTAGTATACGGCGGGGCGCGGACACTGAAGCTTTCTTT. It codes for CASSIRRGADTEAFF.

This clone has a single count. This rearrangement joins TRBV5-1 to TRBJ2-1; D gene unclear. Germline V gene lookup returns CDR1 SGHRS and CDR2 YFSETQ. The V gene lost 3 bases and the J gene lost 5 bases, with 3 bases spanning the gap. There are 11 residues in the CDR3. The DNA of the CDR3 is TGCGCCAGCAGCTCGGACAATGAGCAGTTCTTC. Translated, it gives CASSSDNEQFF.

The chain employs TRBV5-1 and TRBJ2-5; 8 bases are a match to TRBD2. The V and J ends lost 4 bases and 0 bases, in that order; junction bases with no gene match: 5. This CDR3 comprises 15 residues. Germline V gives CDR1 SGHRS, CDR2 YFSETQ. In DNA, the CDR3 is TGCGCCAGCAGCCTTAGCGGGAAGTACCAAGAGACCCAGTACTTC. Protein sequence: CASSLSGKYQETQYF.

This clone was recorded once. The J gene is TRBJ2-7, the V gene TRBV3-1 (or the pseudogene TRBV3-2); the match to TRBD2 covers 10 bases. V shed 8 bases and J 3 bases; nucleotides not matched to a gene: 10. The CDR3 is 15 residues long. Germline V CDR1 and CDR2: LGHDT, YNNKEL (reference sequence). This CDR3 reads CASSQAGGLFYEQYF. The CDR3 region has the DNA TGTGCCAGCTCCCAAGCGGGGGGGCTTTTCTACGAGCAGTACTTC.

The V gene is TRBV12-3 or TRBV12-4, the J gene TRBJ1-2, with 7 bases that match TRBD1. V trimming: 6 bases; J trimming: 3 bases; junction bases outside the gene matches: 4. The CDR3 extends over 13 amino acids. The DNA of the CDR3 is TGTGCCAGCAGGAGGACAGGCCACTATGGCTACACCTTC. It encodes CASRRTGHYGYTF.

CDR3 sequence: CASGRTSGGQETQYF. The DNA of the CDR3 is TGTGCCAGCGGAAGGACTAGCGGGGGCCAAGAGACCCAGTACTTC. The rearrangement joins TRBV5-6 to TRBJ2-5; 13 bases match TRBD2. Trimming at V came to 7 bases and at J to 1 base, leaving 4 bases not matched to a gene. The germline CDR1 and CDR2 sequences are SGHDT and YYEEEE. The CDR3 length is 15 residues.

V gene TRBV5-1 combines with J gene TRBJ1-2, with 7 bases lining up with TRBD1. Germline V gives CDR1 SGHRS, CDR2 YFSETQ. CDR3 size: 13 residues. Germline trimming cut 4 bases from V and 2 bases from J; bases unmatched to any gene: 2. The DNA for the CDR3 is TGCGCCAGCAGCGAGACAGGGAACTATGGCTACACCTTC. Translation gives CASSETGNYGYTF. Full variable domain (outside the CDR3, taken from reference TRBV5-1 and TRBJ1-2): KAGVTQTPRYLIKTRGQQVTLSCSPISGHRSVSWYQQTPGQGLQFLFEYFSETQRNKGNFPGRFSGRQFSNSRSEMNVSTLELGDSALYLCASSETGNYGYTFGSGTRLTVV.

This rearrangement joins TRBV4-1 to TRBJ2-1; 7 bases map to TRBD1. V gave up 2 bases and J gave up 9 bases; unmatched junction bases: 7. Germline lookup yields CDR1 MGHRA and CDR2 YSYEKL. The CDR3 sequence is 14 residues long. The CDR3 DNA follows: TGCGCCAGCAGCCAACCGGGACAGACAACTGAGCAGTTCTTC. Its translation: CASSQPGQTTEQFF.

V and J are TRBV11-2 and TRBJ2-1; D remains unclear. Germline values: CDR1 SGHAT, CDR2 FQNNGV. The CDR3 has 11 residues. The V gene lost 2 bases and the J gene lost 12 bases, with 8 bases spanning the gap. The CDR3 DNA sequence: TGTGCCAGCAGCTTACAGTATGGGCAGTTCTTC. This codes for CASSLQYGQFF.

V and J are TRBV28 and TRBJ2-4, with a possible D match to TRBD2 (6 bases). This CDR3 contains 15 residues. The germline V gene has CDR1 MDHEN and CDR2 SYDVKM. V was cut by 5 bases and J by 2 bases, with 13 bases left in between. CDR3 coding DNA: TGTGCCAGCAGTCCGCTGGGGGGTACCAAAAACATTCAGTACTTC. Protein sequence: CASSPLGGTKNIQYF.

The gene calls are TRBV7-9 and TRBJ1-1, with D perhaps TRBD1 (5 bases). This CDR3 has 15 amino acids. CDR1 SEHNR and CDR2 FQNEAQ come from the germline V gene (reference sequence). Between the trimmed V and J ends, which lost 5 bases and 2 bases, there was a span of 15 bases. In nucleotides, the CDR3 is TGTGCCAGCAGCCCGGGTGACAGAGTCAACACTGAAGCTTTCTTT. Residues: CASSPGDRVNTEAFF.

This sequence joins TRBV7-2 and TRBJ1-5, with 10 nucleotides matching TRBD1. The CDR3 contains 18 residues. The germline gives CDR1 SGHTA, CDR2 FQGNSA. V shed 5 bases and J 2 bases; nucleotides not matched to a gene: 12. This CDR3 is CASSLQRAGTGGNQPQHF. As DNA, the CDR3 is TGTGCCAGCAGCCTCCAACGGGCCGGGACAGGGGGCAATCAGCCCCAGCATTTT.

This clone was detected only once. The V gene is TRBV7-2, the J gene TRBJ1-5, with D uncertain. The CDR3 is 12 residues long. Germline-derived CDR1 and CDR2 are SGHTA and FQGNSA. V lost 4 bases to trimming and J lost 3 bases, with 4 bases between them. The CDR3 here is CASSSYNQPQHF. DNA for the CDR3: TGTGCCAGCAGCTCCTACAATCAGCCCCAGCATTTT.

The table lists this clone with a few counts. The chain combines TRBV9 with TRBJ2-7, with TRBD2 matching 16 bases. Trimming took 1 base from V and 5 from J; bases not matched to a gene: 9. The length of the CDR3 is 18 residues. Germline assignment: CDR1 SGDLS and CDR2 YYNGEE. This chain's CDR3 is CASSVSTGTSGRADEQYF. The CDR3 DNA follows: TGTGCCAGCAGCGTATCTACCGGGACTAGCGGGAGGGCCGACGAGCAGTACTTC.

V usage is TRBV6-9 and J usage is TRBJ2-5, with D possibly matching TRBD1 (5 bases). The CDR3 is made up of 13 amino acids. V gave up 4 bases and J gave up 1 base, with 7 bases separating them. From germline, CDR1 is MNHGY and CDR2 SVAAGI. The CDR3 DNA reads TGTGCCAGCAGTTTTAGGGGCCAAGAGACCCAGTACTTC. Translation: CASSFRGQETQYF.

The chain is built from TRBV5-1 and TRBJ1-1, with D possibly being TRBD1 (6 bases). The CDR3 length is 14 residues. V lost 6 bases and J 1 base, leaving 13 bases between the germline ends. Germline V gene data show CDR1 as SGHRS and CDR2 as YFSETQ. The CDR3 sequence: CASNLQGSNTEAFF. CDR3 in DNA: TGCGCCAGCAACCTACAGGGCTCGAACACTGAAGCTTTCTTT.